These T cell receptor beta chains were read from a single sample in a study of T-cell reconstitution after alpha-beta-depleted transplantation in children. TCRdb re-analysed the PCR reads in MiXCR, keeping a single row per CDR3 protein. The repertoire holds about 290,000 distinct CDR3 sequences, with around 7.1% as singletons. Sequenced material: peripheral blood, taken 360 days after TCRalphabeta/CD19-depleted stem cell transplant. The receptors derive from a female patient between 2 and 15 years old who had a stem cell transplant for Fanconi anemia, so the T cells may come from the graft donor. Both conserved end residues are part of each CDR3. Each record gives: CDR3 protein, CDR3 DNA, J gene, clone size, CDR3 length, V gene, D gene. D genes are given only for firm matches. Not every row has a clone size; where given, it reads once, few, many or a size class.

cdr3_aa: CASTRQGANTQYF
cdr3_nt: TGTGCCAGCACCAGACAGGGGGCAAATACGCAGTATTTT
j_call: TRBJ2-3
clone_size: many
cdr3_length: 13
v_call: TRBV6-5
d_call: TRBD1

cdr3_aa: CASSSGGREGYTF
cdr3_nt: TGTGCCAGCAGCTCCGGCGGAAGGGAGGGCTACACCTTC
j_call: TRBJ1-2
clone_size: many
cdr3_length: 13
v_call: TRBV7-9
d_call: -

cdr3_aa: CASSLAAGGNEQFF
cdr3_nt: TGTGCCAGCAGCTTAGCAGCGGGAGGCAATGAGCAGTTCTTC
j_call: TRBJ2-1
clone_size: -
cdr3_length: 14
v_call: TRBV7-2
d_call: TRBD2

cdr3_aa: CASRLASNQPQHF
cdr3_nt: TGCGCCAGCAGGCTTGCTAGCAATCAGCCCCAGCATTTT
j_call: TRBJ1-5
clone_size: many
cdr3_length: 13
v_call: TRBV10-2
d_call: -

cdr3_aa: CASSLVLDSSYNEQFF
cdr3_nt: TGCGCCAGCAGCTTGGTCCTTGATAGCTCCTACAATGAGCAGTTCTTC
j_call: TRBJ2-1
clone_size: many
cdr3_length: 16
v_call: TRBV5-1
d_call: -

cdr3_aa: CSARRGGGELFF
cdr3_nt: TGCAGTGCTAGGCGGGGGGGCGGGGAGCTGTTTTTT
j_call: TRBJ2-2
clone_size: -
cdr3_length: 12
v_call: TRBV20-1
d_call: TRBD2

cdr3_aa: CASGKGLAEIQETQYF
cdr3_nt: TGTGCCAGCGGCAAGGGACTAGCGGAGATCCAAGAGACCCAGTACTTC
j_call: TRBJ2-5
clone_size: few
cdr3_length: 16
v_call: TRBV5-4
d_call: TRBD2

cdr3_aa: CASSLSGYEQYF
cdr3_nt: TGTGCCAGCAGTTTATCAGGGTACGAGCAGTACTTC
j_call: TRBJ2-7
clone_size: many
cdr3_length: 12
v_call: TRBV6-2/TRBV6-3
d_call: -

cdr3_aa: CASSPGTGMRYGYTF
cdr3_nt: TGTGCCAGCAGCCCCGGGACAGGGATGCGGTATGGCTACACCTTC
j_call: TRBJ1-2
clone_size: many
cdr3_length: 15
v_call: TRBV12-3/TRBV12-4
d_call: TRBD1

cdr3_aa: CASSPFIAGAYEQYF
cdr3_nt: TGTGCCAGCAGCCCATTTATAGCGGGGGCCTACGAGCAGTACTTC
j_call: TRBJ2-7
clone_size: -
cdr3_length: 15
v_call: TRBV7-2
d_call: TRBD2

cdr3_aa: CASSLGRLGDKTYEQYF
cdr3_nt: TGCGCCAGCAGCTTGGGACGACTAGGGGACAAGACCTACGAGCAGTACTTC
j_call: TRBJ2-7
clone_size: many
cdr3_length: 17
v_call: TRBV5-1
d_call: -

cdr3_aa: CASSLEGPPVTEAFF
cdr3_nt: TGCGCCAGCAGCTTGGAGGGCCCCCCGGTGACTGAAGCTTTCTTT
j_call: TRBJ1-1
clone_size: many
cdr3_length: 15
v_call: TRBV5-1
d_call: -

cdr3_aa: CASSLGRGSGSPLHF
cdr3_nt: TGCGCCAGCAGCCTGGGAAGGGGGAGTGGGTCACCCCTCCACTTT
j_call: TRBJ1-6
clone_size: many
cdr3_length: 15
v_call: TRBV4-3
d_call: -

cdr3_aa: CSARSPRDGKETQYF
cdr3_nt: TGCAGTGCTAGATCACCCCGGGACGGGAAAGAGACCCAGTACTTC
j_call: TRBJ2-5
clone_size: many
cdr3_length: 15
v_call: TRBV20-1
d_call: -

cdr3_aa: CASSLPSDRPELRWMNTEAFF
cdr3_nt: TGTGCCAGCAGTTTACCGTCCGACAGGCCCGAGTTACGTTGGATGAACACTGAAGCTTTCTTT
j_call: TRBJ1-1
clone_size: few
cdr3_length: 21
v_call: TRBV27
d_call: -

cdr3_aa: CASSLEIANTEAFF
cdr3_nt: TGTGCCAGCAGCTTAGAGATAGCGAACACTGAAGCTTTCTTT
j_call: TRBJ1-1
clone_size: -
cdr3_length: 14
v_call: TRBV7-9
d_call: -

cdr3_aa: CSASPAPPNQPQHF
cdr3_nt: TGCAGTGCTAGTCCGGCGCCCCCCAATCAGCCCCAGCATTTT
j_call: TRBJ1-5
clone_size: -
cdr3_length: 14
v_call: TRBV20-1
d_call: -

cdr3_aa: CASSLTGGLYSPLHF
cdr3_nt: TGCGCCAGCAGCTTGACGGGGGGGCTGTATTCACCCCTCCACTTT
j_call: TRBJ1-6
clone_size: -
cdr3_length: 15
v_call: TRBV5-1
d_call: -

cdr3_aa: CASSERDEQFF
cdr3_nt: TGTGCCAGCAGTGAACGGGACGAGCAGTTCTTC
j_call: TRBJ2-1
clone_size: many
cdr3_length: 11
v_call: TRBV28
d_call: -

cdr3_aa: CASSVPSGGYTF
cdr3_nt: TGTGCCAGCAGCGTACCCTCCGGTGGCTACACCTTC
j_call: TRBJ1-2
clone_size: many
cdr3_length: 12
v_call: TRBV9
d_call: -

cdr3_aa: CSVAADRTQYF
cdr3_nt: TGCAGCGTTGCTGCCGATAGGACCCAGTACTTC
j_call: TRBJ2-5
clone_size: many
cdr3_length: 11
v_call: TRBV29-1
d_call: -

cdr3_aa: CASSFRQGARETQYF
cdr3_nt: TGTGCCAGCAGTTTTCGACAGGGGGCGAGAGAGACCCAGTACTTC
j_call: TRBJ2-5
clone_size: many
cdr3_length: 15
v_call: TRBV28
d_call: TRBD1

cdr3_aa: CSAGPGGAETQYF
cdr3_nt: TGCAGTGCGGGACCCGGGGGAGCAGAGACCCAGTACTTC
j_call: TRBJ2-5
clone_size: -
cdr3_length: 13
v_call: TRBV20-1
d_call: -

cdr3_aa: CASRAQDRNEQFF
cdr3_nt: TGTGCCAGCAGAGCCCAAGACCGGAATGAGCAGTTCTTC
j_call: TRBJ2-1
clone_size: many
cdr3_length: 13
v_call: TRBV12-3/TRBV12-4
d_call: -

cdr3_aa: CARRLRTSGVPNNEQFF
cdr3_nt: TGTGCCAGAAGGTTACGGACTAGCGGGGTTCCTAACAATGAGCAGTTCTTC
j_call: TRBJ2-1
clone_size: -
cdr3_length: 17
v_call: TRBV5-3
d_call: TRBD2

cdr3_aa: CASSSGGTRLGEKLFF
cdr3_nt: TGTGCCAGCAGTTCGGGGGGGACGCGCCTAGGTGAAAAACTGTTTTTT
j_call: TRBJ1-4
clone_size: -
cdr3_length: 16
v_call: TRBV6-5
d_call: -

cdr3_aa: CASSERGAVSNQPQHF
cdr3_nt: TGTGCCAGCAGTGAACGGGGGGCCGTGAGCAATCAGCCCCAGCATTTT
j_call: TRBJ1-5
clone_size: -
cdr3_length: 16
v_call: TRBV6-1
d_call: -

cdr3_aa: CASSEVAPYEQYF
cdr3_nt: TGTGCCAGCAGTGAAGTCGCCCCCTACGAGCAGTACTTC
j_call: TRBJ2-7
clone_size: -
cdr3_length: 13
v_call: TRBV2
d_call: -

cdr3_aa: CSASPMTLGVGTGRFIQYF
cdr3_nt: TGCAGTGCTAGCCCGATGACCTTGGGGGTCGGGACAGGGAGATTTATTCAGTACTTC
j_call: TRBJ2-4
clone_size: many
cdr3_length: 19
v_call: TRBV20-1
d_call: TRBD1

cdr3_aa: CSVRGLSYNEQFF
cdr3_nt: TGCAGTGTGCGGGGGCTCTCCTACAATGAGCAGTTCTTC
j_call: TRBJ2-1
clone_size: -
cdr3_length: 13
v_call: TRBV20-1
d_call: -

cdr3_aa: CAWSPTGTGGSYEQYF
cdr3_nt: TGTGCCTGGAGCCCGACCGGGACAGGGGGTTCCTACGAGCAGTACTTC
j_call: TRBJ2-7
clone_size: -
cdr3_length: 16
v_call: TRBV30
d_call: TRBD1

cdr3_aa: CASSLAVTQYF
cdr3_nt: TGTGCCAGCAGCTTAGCGGTTACGCAGTATTTT
j_call: TRBJ2-3
clone_size: many
cdr3_length: 11
v_call: TRBV7-2
d_call: -

cdr3_aa: CSSWGRGEAFF
cdr3_nt: TGCAGCTCTTGGGGCCGGGGGGAAGCTTTCTTT
j_call: TRBJ1-1
clone_size: many
cdr3_length: 11
v_call: TRBV29-1
d_call: -

cdr3_aa: CASSLRGSTNEQYF
cdr3_nt: TGCGCCAGCAGCTTAAGGGGGAGTACCAACGAGCAGTACTTC
j_call: TRBJ2-7
clone_size: many
cdr3_length: 14
v_call: TRBV5-1
d_call: -

cdr3_aa: CATSRDLEAQLLGEKLFF
cdr3_nt: TGTGCCACCAGCAGAGATCTTGAGGCACAGCTCCTTGGTGAAAAACTGTTTTTT
j_call: TRBJ1-4
clone_size: few
cdr3_length: 18
v_call: TRBV15
d_call: -

cdr3_aa: CASSPGQDNYGYTF
cdr3_nt: TGTGCCAGCAGTCCCGGACAGGACAACTATGGCTACACCTTC
j_call: TRBJ1-2
clone_size: -
cdr3_length: 14
v_call: TRBV7-9
d_call: TRBD1

cdr3_aa: CAIRGDSNQPQHF
cdr3_nt: TGTGCCATCAGGGGGGATAGCAATCAGCCCCAGCATTTT
j_call: TRBJ1-5
clone_size: few
cdr3_length: 13
v_call: TRBV10-3
d_call: -

cdr3_aa: CSVGGGVYEAFF
cdr3_nt: TGCAGCGTTGGAGGGGGGGTTTATGAAGCTTTCTTT
j_call: TRBJ1-1
clone_size: few
cdr3_length: 12
v_call: TRBV29-1
d_call: -

cdr3_aa: CASSPGSANEQYF
cdr3_nt: TGTGCCAGCAGCCCCGGGTCGGCAAACGAGCAGTACTTC
j_call: TRBJ2-7
clone_size: -
cdr3_length: 13
v_call: TRBV27
d_call: -

cdr3_aa: CASSYSAGTLETQYF
cdr3_nt: TGTGCCAGCAGTTACTCGGCAGGGACTCTGGAGACCCAGTACTTC
j_call: TRBJ2-5
clone_size: many
cdr3_length: 15
v_call: TRBV6-5
d_call: -

cdr3_aa: CARKDDRNYEQYF
cdr3_nt: TGTGCCAGAAAGGACGACAGAAACTACGAGCAGTACTTC
j_call: TRBJ2-7
clone_size: -
cdr3_length: 13
v_call: TRBV2
d_call: -

cdr3_aa: CASNPGGGAYNEQFF
cdr3_nt: TGTGCCAGTAACCCCGGGGGGGGAGCCTACAATGAGCAGTTCTTC
j_call: TRBJ2-1
clone_size: -
cdr3_length: 15
v_call: TRBV19
d_call: TRBD2